Listed below are T cell receptor beta chains from one sample, sequenced in a study of CD4 T cells in relation to SARS-CoV-2 and coronaviruses. Only in-frame clones appear in the TCRdb table, and some are missing; sequencing was by immunoSEQ multiplex PCR. The data show some 44,000 clones, over 70% seen once. These receptors' targets are unknown. Material for sequencing was naive CD4+ T cells from PBMCs, cultured in vitro. These receptors originate from an adult with COVID-19. The CDR3 runs from the conserved cysteine through the conserved F or W. The order of the fields is V gene, J gene, D gene, clone size, CDR3 protein, CDR3 DNA. A D gene is named only where the DNA matches it firmly. For some rows the clone size is stated as once, few or many, or as a class when expanded; others skip it.

V gene: TRBV3-1/TRBV3-2
J gene: TRBJ2-1
D gene: .
clone size: .
CDR3 protein: CASSHTQNEQFF
CDR3 DNA: TGTGCCAGCAGCCACACCCAAAATGAGCAGTTCTTC

V gene: TRBV7-9
J gene: TRBJ2-7
D gene: TRBD2
clone size: .
CDR3 protein: CASSPSGGPYEQYF
CDR3 DNA: TGTGCCAGCAGCCCCTCGGGAGGGCCTTACGAGCAGTACTTC

V gene: TRBV7-9
J gene: TRBJ2-7
D gene: .
clone size: .
CDR3 protein: CASSLAVQDEQYF
CDR3 DNA: TGTGCCAGCAGCTTAGCCGTACAGGACGAGCAGTACTTC

V gene: TRBV11-2
J gene: TRBJ2-1
D gene: TRBD2
clone size: .
CDR3 protein: CASSNSGSNEQFF
CDR3 DNA: TGTGCCAGCAGTAACAGCGGGAGCAATGAGCAGTTCTTC

V gene: TRBV5-4
J gene: TRBJ2-3
D gene: .
clone size: .
CDR3 protein: CASSFSSDTQYF
CDR3 DNA: TGTGCCAGCAGCTTTTCATCCGATACGCAGTATTTT

V gene: TRBV15
J gene: TRBJ2-3
D gene: .
clone size: once
CDR3 protein: CATSRQARDTQYF
CDR3 DNA: TGTGCCACCAGTAGGCAAGCCCGAGATACGCAGTATTTT

V gene: TRBV28
J gene: TRBJ1-5
D gene: .
clone size: .
CDR3 protein: CASSSMTLKHF
CDR3 DNA: TGTGCCAGCAGTTCGATGACACTTAAGCATTTT

V gene: TRBV18
J gene: TRBJ2-7
D gene: .
clone size: .
CDR3 protein: CASSPPAGSYEQYF
CDR3 DNA: TGTGCCAGCTCACCACCGGCCGGCTCCTACGAGCAGTACTTC

V gene: TRBV4-3
J gene: TRBJ2-7
D gene: TRBD2
clone size: .
CDR3 protein: CASSPGSGRNSYEQYF
CDR3 DNA: TGCGCCAGCAGCCCCGGTAGCGGGAGGAACTCCTACGAGCAGTACTTC

V gene: TRBV5-1
J gene: TRBJ2-5
D gene: .
clone size: .
CDR3 protein: CASSLGPWGETQYF
CDR3 DNA: TGCGCCAGCAGCTTGGGACCATGGGGGGAGACCCAGTACTTC

V gene: TRBV19
J gene: TRBJ2-7
D gene: TRBD1
clone size: .
CDR3 protein: CASSMRSAGGWHEQYF
CDR3 DNA: TGTGCCAGTAGTATGCGTAGCGCAGGGGGATGGCACGAGCAGTACTTC

V gene: TRBV30
J gene: TRBJ2-3
D gene: TRBD2
clone size: .
CDR3 protein: CAWSVSGGRALDTQYF
CDR3 DNA: TGTGCCTGGAGTGTATCAGGCGGGAGGGCCCTAGATACGCAGTATTTT

V gene: TRBV24-1
J gene: TRBJ2-7
D gene: .
clone size: .
CDR3 protein: CATSDSGRSEQYF
CDR3 DNA: TGTGCCACCAGTGACAGCGGGCGGTCCGAGCAGTACTTC

V gene: TRBV19
J gene: TRBJ2-2
D gene: TRBD2
clone size: .
CDR3 protein: CASGPGGTSGRGANTGELFF
CDR3 DNA: TGTGCCAGTGGACCGGGTGGGACTAGCGGGAGAGGGGCGAACACCGGGGAGCTGTTTTTT

V gene: TRBV28
J gene: TRBJ2-1
D gene: TRBD2
clone size: .
CDR3 protein: CASRALAGGLYNEQFF
CDR3 DNA: TGTGCCAGCAGGGCCCTAGCGGGAGGCCTCTACAATGAGCAGTTCTTC

V gene: TRBV27
J gene: TRBJ1-4
D gene: .
clone size: .
CDR3 protein: CASRIAGLNEKLFF
CDR3 DNA: TGTGCCAGCAGGATTGCAGGGCTTAATGAAAAACTGTTTTTT

V gene: TRBV3-1/TRBV3-2
J gene: TRBJ2-7
D gene: .
clone size: .
CDR3 protein: CASSQDGSTSPRQYF
CDR3 DNA: TGTGCCAGCAGCCAAGATGGGTCAACTAGTCCCCGGCAGTACTTC

V gene: TRBV20-1
J gene: TRBJ2-5
D gene: .
clone size: .
CDR3 protein: CSASEETQYF
CDR3 DNA: TGCAGTGCATCCGAAGAGACCCAGTACTTC

V gene: TRBV9
J gene: TRBJ2-5
D gene: TRBD2
clone size: .
CDR3 protein: CASSVASGMRWETQYF
CDR3 DNA: TGTGCCAGCAGCGTCGCTAGCGGGATGAGATGGGAGACCCAGTACTTC

V gene: TRBV10-3
J gene: TRBJ2-7
D gene: TRBD1
clone size: .
CDR3 protein: CAIMAETGTYEQYF
CDR3 DNA: TGTGCCATCATGGCCGAGACAGGGACCTACGAGCAGTACTTC

V gene: TRBV7-3
J gene: TRBJ2-3
D gene: TRBD2
clone size: .
CDR3 protein: CASSRTSGRGSDTQYF
CDR3 DNA: TGTGCCAGCAGCCGGACTAGCGGGAGGGGTTCAGATACGCAGTATTTT

V gene: TRBV5-4
J gene: TRBJ2-7
D gene: .
clone size: .
CDR3 protein: CASSIQGPPSEQYF
CDR3 DNA: TGTGCCAGCAGCATCCAGGGGCCTCCCTCCGAGCAGTACTTC

V gene: TRBV30
J gene: TRBJ2-5
D gene: TRBD1
clone size: .
CDR3 protein: CAWSVGWGTGQGGETQYF
CDR3 DNA: TGTGCCTGGAGTGTAGGGTGGGGGACAGGTCAAGGGGGGGAGACCCAGTACTTC

V gene: TRBV28
J gene: TRBJ2-4
D gene: .
clone size: few
CDR3 protein: CASSLGRATKNIQYF
CDR3 DNA: TGTGCCAGCAGTTTAGGCAGGGCAACCAAAAACATTCAGTACTTC

V gene: TRBV7-9
J gene: TRBJ2-2
D gene: TRBD2
clone size: once
CDR3 protein: CASSWPWLAGTTGELFF
CDR3 DNA: TGTGCCAGCAGCTGGCCCTGGCTAGCGGGCACCACCGGGGAGCTGTTTTTT

V gene: TRBV20-1
J gene: TRBJ2-7
D gene: .
clone size: .
CDR3 protein: CSASHTGTPTLEQYF
CDR3 DNA: TGCAGTGCTAGTCACACCGGGACTCCCACCCTCGAGCAGTACTTC

V gene: TRBV5-1
J gene: TRBJ2-3
D gene: .
clone size: few
CDR3 protein: CASTNGGSTDTQYF
CDR3 DNA: TGCGCCAGCACCAACGGGGGAAGCACAGATACGCAGTATTTT

V gene: TRBV7-2
J gene: TRBJ1-5
D gene: .
clone size: .
CDR3 protein: CASSSTERQPQHF
CDR3 DNA: TGTGCCAGCAGCTCGACAGAGCGTCAGCCCCAGCATTTT

V gene: TRBV5-1
J gene: TRBJ1-1
D gene: TRBD1
clone size: .
CDR3 protein: CASRPGTGSDTEAFF
CDR3 DNA: TGCGCCAGCAGGCCCGGGACAGGTTCCGACACTGAAGCTTTCTTT

V gene: TRBV21-1
J gene: TRBJ2-3
D gene: .
clone size: .
CDR3 protein: CASSSYGAGLGDTQYF
CDR3 DNA: TGTGCCAGCAGCTCTTACGGAGCGGGACTCGGTGATACGCAGTATTTT

V gene: TRBV7-9
J gene: TRBJ1-6
D gene: .
clone size: .
CDR3 protein: CASSRGPLSSPLHF
CDR3 DNA: TGTGCCAGCAGCCGTGGCCCATTGTCGTCACCCCTCCACTTT

V gene: TRBV6-4
J gene: TRBJ2-1
D gene: .
clone size: .
CDR3 protein: CASSAYHRDTYNEQFF
CDR3 DNA: TGTGCCAGCAGTGCCTATCACCGGGACACTTACAATGAGCAGTTCTTC

V gene: TRBV3-1/TRBV3-2
J gene: TRBJ2-5
D gene: .
clone size: .
CDR3 protein: CASSQEAGGETQYF
CDR3 DNA: TGTGCCAGCAGCCAAGAGGCAGGGGGGGAGACCCAGTACTTC

V gene: TRBV6-4
J gene: TRBJ2-1
D gene: .
clone size: few
CDR3 protein: CASSDRKGDEQFF
CDR3 DNA: TGTGCCAGCAGTGACAGAAAAGGCGATGAGCAGTTCTTC

V gene: TRBV28
J gene: TRBJ2-1
D gene: .
clone size: .
CDR3 protein: CASTDRSPGAYNEQFF
CDR3 DNA: TGTGCCAGCACCGATAGATCTCCGGGGGCCTACAATGAGCAGTTCTTC

V gene: TRBV19
J gene: TRBJ2-2
D gene: .
clone size: .
CDR3 protein: CASSIQELTGELFF
CDR3 DNA: TGTGCCAGTAGTATCCAGGAACTCACCGGGGAGCTGTTTTTT

V gene: TRBV3-1/TRBV3-2
J gene: TRBJ2-1
D gene: .
clone size: once
CDR3 protein: CASSRGLPTNEQFF
CDR3 DNA: TGTGCCAGCAGCCGGGGACTCCCTACTAATGAGCAGTTCTTC

V gene: TRBV20-1
J gene: TRBJ2-1
D gene: TRBD2
clone size: .
CDR3 protein: CSASRQSGTSGYNEQFF
CDR3 DNA: TGCAGTGCTAGTCGTCAAAGCGGGACTAGCGGATACAATGAGCAGTTCTTC

V gene: TRBV5-1
J gene: TRBJ2-5
D gene: .
clone size: .
CDR3 protein: CASSLVPRNQETQYF
CDR3 DNA: TGCGCCAGCAGCTTGGTACCACGCAACCAAGAGACCCAGTACTTC

V gene: TRBV18
J gene: TRBJ2-1
D gene: .
clone size: .
CDR3 protein: CASSALKGSGTYPVF
CDR3 DNA: TGTGCCAGCTCAGCCCTAAAGGGTAGCGGCACCTACCCTGTCTTC

V gene: TRBV4-1
J gene: TRBJ2-7
D gene: .
clone size: few
CDR3 protein: CASSPRGTRSSYEQYF
CDR3 DNA: TGCGCCAGCAGCCCAAGGGGGACACGGAGCTCCTACGAGCAGTACTTC

V gene: TRBV6-6
J gene: TRBJ2-7
D gene: TRBD2
clone size: .
CDR3 protein: CASSRRTSGSRYEQYF
CDR3 DNA: TGTGCCAGCAGTCGACGGACTAGCGGGAGTAGATACGAGCAGTACTTC

V gene: TRBV7-3
J gene: TRBJ2-7
D gene: .
clone size: .
CDR3 protein: CASSLTPGLEQYF
CDR3 DNA: TGTGCCAGCAGCTTAACGCCAGGACTCGAGCAGTACTTC

V gene: TRBV27
J gene: TRBJ2-1
D gene: .
clone size: .
CDR3 protein: CASSLSRLNEQFF
CDR3 DNA: TGTGCCAGCAGTTTGAGCCGGCTAAATGAGCAGTTCTTC

V gene: TRBV6-5
J gene: TRBJ2-5
D gene: TRBD1
clone size: .
CDR3 protein: CASRRGPETQYF
CDR3 DNA: TGTGCCAGCCGCAGGGGGCCAGAGACCCAGTACTTC

V gene: TRBV7-8
J gene: TRBJ2-4
D gene: .
clone size: .
CDR3 protein: CASSLARSGTLAKNIQYF
CDR3 DNA: TGTGCCAGCAGCTTAGCGAGGTCAGGGACACTAGCCAAAAACATTCAGTACTTC